The source of this T cell receptor beta chain is a study of immune heterogeneity within non-small cell lung tumors. Looking at the study overall: It was found that the tumors were several squamous cell carcinomas, around eleven non-squamous carcinomas and 1 not otherwise specified.

Study observations and caveats: Site-unique high-frequency clones occurred alongside identical dominant CDR3 beta clonotypes that recurred across tumor sites within a patient.

With 0 bases removed from V and 7 bases from J, the gap between germline ends came to 10 bases. CDR1 and CDR2 (germline): SGDLS, YYNGEE. The CDR3 is made up of 14 amino acids. Within the sample, this clonotype is medium-sized. Antigen: not known. For the TCR beta CDR3, multiplex PCR with 32 V and 13 J primers performed the amplification. TCRdb reprocessed the multiplex PCR reads via MiXCR and lists one record per CDR3 protein. The data hold about 2,800 distinct CDR3 sequences, with 14% to 15% observed a single time. The authors used about 600 ng of bulk tumor genomic DNA per sample as template. Biopsies, several per primary tumor and spaced far apart, were collected during surgery. The patients were newly diagnosed with non-small cell lung cancer, had not been treated, and had curative surgery. Donors comprised newly diagnosed non-small cell lung cancer patients undergoing surgery with curative intent.

Material for sequencing was lung tumor tissue. J is TRBJ2-2 and V is TRBV9; tentatively, D is TRBD2 (5 bases). This receptor was identified in a female donor with non-small cell lung cancer. CDR3 coding DNA: TGTGCCAGCAGCGTAGAGCCAGCGGACGGGGAGCTGTTTTTT. It encodes CASSVEPADGELFF. Drawing the rest from reference TRBV9 and TRBJ2-2, the complete variable domain is DSGVTQTPKHLITATGQRVTLRCSPRSGDLSVYWYQQSLDQGLQFLIQYYNGEERAKGNILERFSAQQFPDLHSELNLSSLELGDSALYFCASSVEPADGELFFGEGSRLTVL.